This TCR beta chain was profiled in a study of vaccination and CD4 T cells after COVID-19. About the research overall: Taking of post-vaccine samples occurred a median about 70 days after dose two (range 14 to 241).

Study outcomes and limitations: Median numbers of SARS-CoV-2-reactive clonotypes increased from 21 to 38 (not a significant change).

The Oncomine TCR Beta short-read assay was applied to DNA of cultured CD4+ T cells. DNA came from CD4+ T cells after culture. TCRdb called the PCR reads again in MiXCR, with one record for every CDR3 protein. Of roughly 15,000 distinct CDR3 sequences listed, 50% to 65% are singletons. Treatment here: roughly 10-day PBMC culture with coronavirus spike peptide pools or control peptides (ViraFEST assay). This CDR3 is 14 amino acids long. The germline gives CDR1 DFQATT, CDR2 SNEGSKA (reference sequence). V lost 3 bases to trimming and J lost 5 bases; unmatched junction nucleotides: 7. About this clonotype: The antigen is undetermined.

This TCR was recovered from a human donor who had recovered from COVID-19. The J gene is TRBJ2-1, the V gene TRBV20-1; 7 bases fit TRBD1. Sequencing was performed on CD4+ T cells from blood, cultured in vitro. The CDR3 DNA is TGCAGTGCTAGGTATAGGGGGCCCAACAATGAGCAGTTCTTC. Protein: CSARYRGPNNEQFF.